The 15 T cell receptor beta chains given below trace back to one sample, sequenced in a study of control samples from healthy donors and cancer patients. Profiled with immunoSEQ multiplex PCR; TCRdb holds only in-frame clones, not every one. This table holds about 53,000 clones, roughly 90% found once. The sequenced material came from PBMCs. The receptors come from a man in his 60s with head and neck cancer.

This chain links TRBV27 with TRBJ1-6, with D possibly TRBD1 on 5 matching bases. Trimming shortened V by 5 bases and J by 13 bases, and 21 bases separated the two germline ends. CDR3 length: 15 residues. Germline V CDR1 and CDR2: MNHEY, SMNVEV (reference sequence). Here the CDR3 reads CASSRDSDGSAPLHF. CDR3 DNA sequence: TGTGCCAGCAGTCGGGACTCAGACGGGTCGGCGCCCCTCCACTTT.

The J gene is TRBJ2-7, the V gene TRBV7-2, with TRBD2 matching over 7 bases. The CDR3 is 14 residues long. J gave up 4 bases and V 4 bases, and 7 bases lay outside the gene matches. Germline CDR1 reads SGHTA; CDR2 reads FQGNSA. The CDR3 DNA sequence: TGTGCCAGCAGCTCGGGGCGGGGGATTTACGAGCAGTACTTC. It translates to CASSSGRGIYEQYF.

V usage is TRBV29-1 and J usage is TRBJ2-2, with D possibly TRBD2 on 7 matching bases. Germline loops: CDR1 SQVTM, CDR2 ANQGSEA. This CDR3 comprises 14 residues. Trimming shortened V by 7 bases and J by 10 bases, and 22 bases separated the two germline ends. The CDR3 region is CSAGRGGTTEELFF. CDR3 nucleotide sequence: TGCAGCGCCGGTCGCGGGGGCACGACGGAGGAGCTGTTTTTT.

V usage is TRBV6-5 and J usage is TRBJ2-1; TRBD1 matches at 8 bases. Germline V CDR1 and CDR2: MNHEY, SVGAGI. This CDR3 has 16 amino acids. The V segment lost 4 bases and the J segment 1 base; nucleotides outside the gene matches: 6. The CDR3 coding sequence is TGTGCCAGCAGTTCGTTCCAGGGGGCGTCCTACAATGAGCAGTTCTTC. This translates into CASSSFQGASYNEQFF.

The chain combines TRBV7-9 with TRBJ2-3; 10 bases align to TRBD2. The germline gives CDR1 SEHNR, CDR2 FQNEAQ (reference sequence). The CDR3 is made up of 14 amino acids. J lost 11 bases, V lost 4 bases, and 9 bases had no gene match. The chain's CDR3 is CASSSMEASGRQYF. Here the CDR3 DNA reads TGTGCCAGCAGCTCCATGGAAGCTAGCGGGAGGCAGTATTTT. The whole variable domain, filled in from reference TRBV7-9 and TRBJ2-3, reads DTGVSQNPRHKITKRGQNVTFRCDPISEHNRLYWYRQTLGQGPEFLTYFQNEAQLEKSRLLSDRFSAERPKGSFSTLEIQRTEQGDSAMYLCASSSMEASGRQYFGPGTRLTVL.

The gene calls are TRBV2 and TRBJ2-6; 7 nucleotides line up with TRBD1. The germline V gene encodes CDR1 SNHLY and CDR2 FYNNEI. The V segment lost 4 bases and the J segment 4 bases; nucleotides outside the gene matches: 10. The CDR3 sequence is 17 residues long. CDR3 amino acids: CASSALITGAGANVLTF. The CDR3 nucleotides are TGTGCCAGCAGTGCACTAATCACAGGGGCGGGGGCCAACGTCCTGACTTTC.

This rearrangement joins TRBV6-2 or TRBV6-3 to TRBJ2-5, with a tentative D call TRBD1 (6 bases). This CDR3 spans 17 amino acids. The V end was cut by 6 bases, the J end by 7 bases, with 27 bases between. The germline CDR1 and CDR2 sequences are MNHEY and SVGEGT. For the CDR3, the DNA is TGTGCCAGCAGCTCACAAATGACCGGGACAAACCGGGTGACCCAGTACTTC. Amino acid sequence: CASSSQMTGTNRVTQYF.

The V call is TRBV7-2, the J call TRBJ1-2; weak D call: TRBD1 (6 bases). The CDR3 runs to 15 residues. Germline CDR1 and CDR2: SGHTA and FQGNSA. V lost 1 base, J lost 6 bases, and 15 bases lay in between. CDR3 residues: CASSLVQGIRDGYTF. Written as DNA, the CDR3 is TGTGCCAGCAGCTTAGTTCAGGGGATTAGAGATGGCTACACCTTC. Full variable domain (outside the CDR3, taken from reference TRBV7-2 and TRBJ1-2): GAGVSQSPSNKVTEKGKDVELRCDPISGHTALYWYRQSLGQGLEFLIYFQGNSAPDKSGLPSDRFSAERTGGSVSTLTIQRTQQEDSAVYLCASSLVQGIRDGYTFGSGTRLTVV.

The gene calls are TRBV3-1 (or the pseudogene TRBV3-2) and TRBJ2-5; D gene uncertain. The ends were cut back, 2 bases at V and 5 bases at J, with 15 bases in the middle. Germline V gene data show CDR1 as LGHDT and CDR2 as YNNKEL (reference sequence). The CDR3 length is 15 residues. The CDR3 DNA reads as TGTGCCAGCAGCCAATCGGTCGGGTCTTCGGAGACCCAGTACTTC. Translated, it gives CASSQSVGSSETQYF.

J is TRBJ2-7 and V is TRBV11-3; the D is unclear. The CDR3 has 9 residues. The ends were cut back, 5 bases at V and 13 bases at J, with 9 bases in the middle. In germline, CDR1 is SGHNT, CDR2 YENEEA. The CDR3 sequence: CASSPLPYF. For the CDR3, the DNA is TGTGCCAGCAGCCCCCTCCCCTACTTC.

The DNA for the CDR3 is TGTGCCAGTAGTATTAGTCTTCGGAACACCATATATTTT. This sequence encodes CASSISLRNTIYF. This rearrangement joins TRBV19 to TRBJ1-3, with no clear D. This CDR3 is built from 13 residues. V was trimmed by 3 bases and J by 7 bases, leaving 10 bases between them. Germline values: CDR1 LNHDA, CDR2 SQIVND (reference sequence).

This sequence joins TRBV19 and TRBJ1-5; D may be TRBD1 (5 bases). Germline CDR1 reads LNHDA; CDR2 reads SQIVND (reference sequence). V was trimmed by 2 bases and J by 7 bases, leaving 24 bases between them. The CDR3 extends over 18 amino acids. The CDR3 protein is CASSIRVSRGQGVQPQHF. CDR3 sequence (DNA): TGTGCCAGTAGTATACGGGTCTCAAGAGGGCAGGGCGTCCAGCCCCAGCATTTT.

A word on this clone: At one end the junction does not follow the germline gene, possibly because of a read error. The chain carries TRBV5-1 and TRBJ1-5; a weak D match, TRBD1 (5 bases). CDR1 is SGHRS and CDR2 is YFSETQ in the germline V gene. CDR3 length: 14 residues. The CDR3 is CARSLGGGNQPQHF. CDR3 DNA sequence: TGCGCCCGCAGCTTGGGGGGGGGCAATCAGCCCCAGCATTTT.

This chain joins TRBV28 and TRBJ2-5; D gene uncertain. Per the germline V gene, CDR1 is MDHEN and CDR2 is SYDVKM. V was shortened by 4 bases and J by 1 base, with 7 bases between the two germline ends. The CDR3 length is 13 residues. CDR3 in amino acids: CASSYNSQETQYF. The CDR3 DNA reads as TGTGCCAGCAGTTATAACAGCCAAGAGACCCAGTACTTC.

V and J are TRBV4-3 and TRBJ2-7, with 11 bases aligning to TRBD2. The V segment lost 0 bases and the J segment 0 bases; nucleotides outside the gene matches: 7. The CDR3 covers 18 residues. The germline V gene has CDR1 LGHNA and CDR2 YSLEER. The CDR3 DNA sequence: TGCGCCAGCAGCCAAGATCTAGCGGGGGGACTCCTCTCCTACGAGCAGTACTTC. Translated: CASSQDLAGGLLSYEQYF.